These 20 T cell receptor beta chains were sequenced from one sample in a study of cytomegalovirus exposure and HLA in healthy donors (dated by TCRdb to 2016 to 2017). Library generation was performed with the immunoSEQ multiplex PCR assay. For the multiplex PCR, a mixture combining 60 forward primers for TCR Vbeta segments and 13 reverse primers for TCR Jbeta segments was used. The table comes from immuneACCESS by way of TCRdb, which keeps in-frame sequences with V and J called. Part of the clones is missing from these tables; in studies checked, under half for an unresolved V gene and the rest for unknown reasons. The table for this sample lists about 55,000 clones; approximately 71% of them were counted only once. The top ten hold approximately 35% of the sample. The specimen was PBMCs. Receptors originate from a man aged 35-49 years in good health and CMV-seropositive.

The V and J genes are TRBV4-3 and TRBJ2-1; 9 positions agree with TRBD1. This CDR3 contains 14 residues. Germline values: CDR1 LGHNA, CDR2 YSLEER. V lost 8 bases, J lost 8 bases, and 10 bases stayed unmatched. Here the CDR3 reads CASGRDRALDEQFF. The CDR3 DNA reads TGCGCCAGCGGCCGGGACAGGGCCCTCGATGAGCAGTTCTTC.

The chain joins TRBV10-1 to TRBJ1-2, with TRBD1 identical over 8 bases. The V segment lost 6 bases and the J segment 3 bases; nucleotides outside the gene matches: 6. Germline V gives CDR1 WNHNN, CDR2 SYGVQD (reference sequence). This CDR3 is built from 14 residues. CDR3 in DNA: TGCGCCAGCAGCTTCGGCAGGGGGCACTATGGCTACACCTTC. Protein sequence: CASSFGRGHYGYTF.

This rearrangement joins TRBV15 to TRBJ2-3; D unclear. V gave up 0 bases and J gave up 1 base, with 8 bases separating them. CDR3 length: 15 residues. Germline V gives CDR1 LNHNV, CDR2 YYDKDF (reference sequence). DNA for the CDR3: TGTGCCACCAGCAGAGAAATGACTGGCACAGATACGCAGTATTTT. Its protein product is CATSREMTGTDTQYF.

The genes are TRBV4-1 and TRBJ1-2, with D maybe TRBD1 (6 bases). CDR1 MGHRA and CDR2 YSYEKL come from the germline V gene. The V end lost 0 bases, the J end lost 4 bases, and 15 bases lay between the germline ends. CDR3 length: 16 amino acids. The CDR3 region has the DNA TGCGCCAGCAGCCAAGATGGGGGGGCGCAGGGCTATGGCTACACCTTC. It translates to CASSQDGGAQGYGYTF.

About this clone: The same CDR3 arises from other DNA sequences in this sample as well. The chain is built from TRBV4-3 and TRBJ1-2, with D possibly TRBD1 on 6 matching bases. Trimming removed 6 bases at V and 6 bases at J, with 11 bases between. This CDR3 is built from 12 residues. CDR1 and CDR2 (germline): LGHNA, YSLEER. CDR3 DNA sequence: TGCGCCAGCAGTCACTCAGGGGATGGCTACACCTTC. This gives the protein CASSHSGDGYTF.

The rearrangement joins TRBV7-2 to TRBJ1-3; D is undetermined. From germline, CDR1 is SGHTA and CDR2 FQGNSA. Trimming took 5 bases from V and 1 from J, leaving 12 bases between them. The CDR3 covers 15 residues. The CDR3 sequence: CASSPDFRSGNTIYF. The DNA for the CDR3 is TGTGCCAGCAGCCCGGACTTTAGGTCTGGAAACACCATATATTTT.

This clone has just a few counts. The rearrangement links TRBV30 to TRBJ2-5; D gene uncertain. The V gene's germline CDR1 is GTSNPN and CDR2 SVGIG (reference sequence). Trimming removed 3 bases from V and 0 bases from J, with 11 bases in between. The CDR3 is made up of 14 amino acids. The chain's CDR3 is CAWRRLLYQETQYF. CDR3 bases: TGTGCCTGGAGGCGGCTACTGTACCAAGAGACCCAGTACTTC.

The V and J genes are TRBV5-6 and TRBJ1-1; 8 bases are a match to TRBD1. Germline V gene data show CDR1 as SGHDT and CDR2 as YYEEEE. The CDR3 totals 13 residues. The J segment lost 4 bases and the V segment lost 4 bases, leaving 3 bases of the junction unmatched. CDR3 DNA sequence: TGTGCCAGCAGCGGACAGGGTTTCACTGAAGCTTTCTTT. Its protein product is CASSGQGFTEAFF.

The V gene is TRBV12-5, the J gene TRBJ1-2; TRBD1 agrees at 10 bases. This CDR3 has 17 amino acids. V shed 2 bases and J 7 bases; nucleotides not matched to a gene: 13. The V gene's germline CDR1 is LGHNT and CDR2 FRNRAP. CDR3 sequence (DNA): TGTGCTAGTGGTTTGATGACAGGGGGCAAGGAGGCATCTGGCTACACCTTC. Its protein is CASGLMTGGKEASGYTF.

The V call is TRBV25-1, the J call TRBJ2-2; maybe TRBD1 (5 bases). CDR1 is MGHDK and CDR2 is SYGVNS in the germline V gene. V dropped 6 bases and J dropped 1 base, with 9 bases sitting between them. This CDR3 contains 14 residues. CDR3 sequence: CASRPQGNTGELFF. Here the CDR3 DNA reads TGTGCCAGCAGGCCGCAGGGGAACACCGGGGAGCTGTTTTTT.

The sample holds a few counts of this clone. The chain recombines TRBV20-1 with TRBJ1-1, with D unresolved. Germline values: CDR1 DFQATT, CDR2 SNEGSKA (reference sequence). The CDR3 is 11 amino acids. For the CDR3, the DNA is TGCAGCTCAACGCACCAGACTGAAGCTTTCTTT. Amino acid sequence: CSSTHQTEAFF.

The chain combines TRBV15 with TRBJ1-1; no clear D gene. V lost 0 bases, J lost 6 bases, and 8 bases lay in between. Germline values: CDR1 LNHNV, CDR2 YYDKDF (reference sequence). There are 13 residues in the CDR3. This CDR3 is CATSRDLRAEAFF. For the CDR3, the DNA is TGTGCCACCAGCAGAGATCTCCGGGCTGAAGCTTTCTTT.

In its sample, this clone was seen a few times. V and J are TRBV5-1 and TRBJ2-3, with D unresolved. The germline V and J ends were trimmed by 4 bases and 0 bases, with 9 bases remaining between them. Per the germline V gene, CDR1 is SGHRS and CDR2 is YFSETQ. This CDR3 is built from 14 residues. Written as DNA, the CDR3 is TGCGCCAGCAGCGGCGGTGTCAGCACAGATACGCAGTATTTT. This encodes CASSGGVSTDTQYF.

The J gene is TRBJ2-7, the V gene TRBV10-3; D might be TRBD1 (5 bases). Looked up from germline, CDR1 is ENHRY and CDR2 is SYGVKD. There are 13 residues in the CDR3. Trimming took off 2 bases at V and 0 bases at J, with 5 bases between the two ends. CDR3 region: CAISEGASYEQYF. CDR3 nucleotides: TGTGCCATCAGTGAGGGGGCCTCCTACGAGCAGTACTTC.

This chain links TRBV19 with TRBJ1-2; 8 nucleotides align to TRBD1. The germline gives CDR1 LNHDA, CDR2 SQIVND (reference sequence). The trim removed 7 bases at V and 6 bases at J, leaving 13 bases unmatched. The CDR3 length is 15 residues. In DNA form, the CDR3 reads TGTGCCAGTAAAACCTTAGGACAGGGAGAAAATGGCTACACCTTC. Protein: CASKTLGQGENGYTF.

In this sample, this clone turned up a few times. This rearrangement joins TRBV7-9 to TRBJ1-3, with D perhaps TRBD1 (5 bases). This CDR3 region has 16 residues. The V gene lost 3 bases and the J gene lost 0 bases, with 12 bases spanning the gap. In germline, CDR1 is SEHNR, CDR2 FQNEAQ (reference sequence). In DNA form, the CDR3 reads TGTGCCAGCAGCTTTAGCGGGGGGTTCTCTGGAAACACCATATATTTT. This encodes CASSFSGGFSGNTIYF.

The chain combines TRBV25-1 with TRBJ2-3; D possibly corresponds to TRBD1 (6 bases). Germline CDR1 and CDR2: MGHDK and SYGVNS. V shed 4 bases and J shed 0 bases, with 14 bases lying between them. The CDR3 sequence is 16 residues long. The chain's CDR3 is CASSVSRGSSTDTQYF. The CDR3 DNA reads TGTGCCAGCAGTGTTTCCAGGGGCTCGAGCACAGATACGCAGTATTTT.

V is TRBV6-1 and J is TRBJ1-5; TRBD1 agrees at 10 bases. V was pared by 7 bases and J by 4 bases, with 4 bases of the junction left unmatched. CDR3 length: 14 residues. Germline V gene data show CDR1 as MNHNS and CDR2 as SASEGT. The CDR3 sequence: CASTDRGRNQPQHF. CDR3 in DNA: TGTGCCAGCACTGACAGGGGGCGTAATCAGCCCCAGCATTTT.

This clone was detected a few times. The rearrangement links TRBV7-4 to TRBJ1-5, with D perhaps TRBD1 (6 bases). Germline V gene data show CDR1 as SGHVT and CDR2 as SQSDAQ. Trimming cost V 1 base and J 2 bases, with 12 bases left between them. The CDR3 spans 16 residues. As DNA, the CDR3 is TGTGCCAGCAGCTTAGAGGGGGATGGAGGCAATCAGCCCCAGCATTTT. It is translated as CASSLEGDGGNQPQHF. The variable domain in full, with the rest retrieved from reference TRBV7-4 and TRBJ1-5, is GAGVSQSPRYKVAKRGRDVALRCDSISGHVTLYWYRQTLGQGSEVLTYSQSDAQRDKSGRPSGRFSAERPERSVSTLKIQRTEQGDSAVYLCASSLEGDGGNQPQHFGDGTRLSIL.

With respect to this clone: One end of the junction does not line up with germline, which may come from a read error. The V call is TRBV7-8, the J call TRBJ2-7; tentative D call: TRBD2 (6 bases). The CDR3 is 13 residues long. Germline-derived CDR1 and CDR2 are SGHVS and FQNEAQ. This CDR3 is CASTLGWGDEQYF. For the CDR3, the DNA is TGTGCCAGCACCTTAGGGTGGGGGGACGAGCAGTACTTC.